Each of the 32 T cell receptor beta chains below was sequenced from the same sample in a study of T cell responses to AZD1222 COVID-19 vaccine. The assay was immunoSEQ multiplex PCR, and TCRdb's table has in-frame clones only and misses some. The sample lists about 99,000 clones, 90% to 95% seen once, with approximately 11% in the top ten. Sequenced here: peripheral blood, sampled on day 0 of AZD1222 vaccination. These receptors originate from an adult in good health.

The chain couples TRBV6-1 to TRBJ2-3, with 8 bases fitting TRBD1. Germline CDR1 MNHNS, CDR2 SASEGT. The CDR3 totals 16 residues. J was trimmed by 2 bases and V by 1 base; bases with no gene match: 5. The CDR3 spells CASSEGQGAVTDTQYF. The CDR3 DNA sequence: TGTGCCAGCAGTGAAGGGCAGGGGGCGGTCACAGATACGCAGTATTTT.

This clone was recorded only once. The chain links TRBV27 to TRBJ2-7; 9 bases match TRBD1. Trimming removed 8 bases from V and 9 bases from J; junction bases left unmatched: 14. This CDR3 contains 14 residues. The germline gives CDR1 MNHEY, CDR2 SMNVEV (reference sequence). The CDR3 nucleotides are TGTGCCAGCCAGAGCGGGGACAGGGTTAATGGGCAGTACTTC. This sequence encodes CASQSGDRVNGQYF.

The chain uses TRBV18 and TRBJ2-3, with 7 bases lining up with TRBD2. CDR1 is KGHSH and CDR2 is LQKENI in the germline V gene. CDR3 length: 15 residues. The V segment lost 6 bases and the J segment 3 bases; nucleotides outside the gene matches: 9. CDR3: CASSLSVGGTDTQYF. The CDR3 DNA sequence: TGTGCCAGCTCCCTCTCTGTGGGGGGGACAGATACGCAGTATTTT.

The chain combines TRBV11-2 with TRBJ1-2; 8 bases agree with TRBD1. CDR1 and CDR2 (germline): SGHAT, FQNNGV. V trimming: 5 bases; J trimming: 4 bases; junction bases outside the gene matches: 9. The CDR3 is made up of 15 amino acids. In nucleotides, the CDR3 is TGTGCCAGCAGCGCCTCAGGGGGCGCGAGCTATGGCTACACCTTC. It yields the protein CASSASGGASYGYTF.

The chain recombines TRBV19 with TRBJ1-2, with D unclear. The CDR3 runs 15 residues. Germline values: CDR1 LNHDA, CDR2 SQIVND (reference sequence). The V gene lost 3 bases and the J gene lost 7 bases, with 18 bases spanning the gap. This CDR3 is CASSIHLRKFSGYTF. The CDR3 DNA reads as TGTGCCAGTAGTATCCACCTCCGTAAGTTCAGTGGCTACACCTTC. Full variable domain (outside the CDR3, taken from reference TRBV19 and TRBJ1-2): DGGITQSPKYLFRKEGQNVTLSCEQNLNHDAMYWYRQDPGQGLRLIYYSQIVNDFQKGDIAEGYSVSREKKESFPLTVTSAQKNPTAFYLCASSIHLRKFSGYTFGSGTRLTVV.

The rearrangement joins TRBV2 to TRBJ2-7; D is ambiguous. The length of the CDR3 is 11 residues. From germline, CDR1 is SNHLY and CDR2 FYNNEI. Trimming left V 4 bases short and J 2 bases short, with 3 bases between. The CDR3 nucleotides read TGTGCCAGCAGTGCGGCCTACGAGCAGTACTTC. As protein: CASSAAYEQYF. Together with reference TRBV2 and TRBJ2-7, the CDR3 gives the full variable domain: EPEVTQTPSHQVTQMGQEVILRCVPISNHLYFYWYRQILGQKVEFLVSFYNNEISEKSEIFDDQFSVERPDGSNFTLKIRSTKLEDSAMYFCASSAAYEQYFGPGTRLTVT.

J is TRBJ2-5 and V is TRBV3-1 (or the pseudogene TRBV3-2); no reliable D call. The V end lost 1 base, the J end lost 5 bases, and 11 bases lay between the germline ends. CDR3 length equals 14 residues. Looked up from germline, CDR1 is LGHDT and CDR2 is YNNKEL (reference sequence). The CDR3 spells CASSQGVGVETQYF. CDR3 bases: TGTGCCAGCAGCCAAGGGGTTGGGGTGGAGACCCAGTACTTC.

This clone was recorded once. V usage is TRBV19 and J usage is TRBJ1-1; D is unclear. V lost 3 bases and J 1 base, leaving 9 bases between the germline ends. Looked up from germline, CDR1 is LNHDA and CDR2 is SQIVND (reference sequence). There are 14 residues in the CDR3. The CDR3 loop reads CASSISGANTEAFF. The CDR3 DNA follows: TGTGCCAGTAGTATTAGTGGCGCGAACACTGAAGCTTTCTTT. The full variable domain, in which reference TRBV19 and TRBJ1-1 provide the parts outside the CDR3, is DGGITQSPKYLFRKEGQNVTLSCEQNLNHDAMYWYRQDPGQGLRLIYYSQIVNDFQKGDIAEGYSVSREKKESFPLTVTSAQKNPTAFYLCASSISGANTEAFFGQGTRLTVV.

This chain links TRBV6-2 or TRBV6-3 with TRBJ1-1; D is ambiguous. The CDR3 has 16 amino acids. From germline, CDR1 is MNHEY and CDR2 SVGEGT. V lost 2 bases and J 8 bases, leaving 21 bases between the germline ends. The CDR3 region is CASSYLPARVRTEAFF. In nucleotides, the CDR3 is TGTGCCAGCAGTTACCTCCCCGCCCGAGTGAGAACCGAAGCTTTCTTT.

V gene TRBV27 combines with J gene TRBJ1-5, with 8 bases aligning to TRBD1. Germline assignment: CDR1 MNHEY and CDR2 SMNVEV (reference sequence). V was pared by 6 bases and J by 1 base, with 8 bases of the junction left unmatched. This CDR3 is 16 amino acids long. CDR3 in DNA: TGTGCCAGCAGGCCTAGACAGGGGATGAGCAATCAGCCCCAGCATTTT. It specifies CASRPRQGMSNQPQHF.

This clone was found once. In DNA form, the CDR3 reads TGTGCCAGCAGCCTAAGCGGGAGTGCGAATGAGCAGTTCTTC. It encodes CASSLSGSANEQFF. This chain connects TRBV7-3 to TRBJ2-1, with 8 bases fitting TRBD2. Germline V gives CDR1 SGHTA, CDR2 FQGTGA. The V and J ends lost 5 bases and 7 bases, in that order; junction bases with no gene match: 7. The CDR3 loop spans 14 amino acids.

This chain joins TRBV3-1 (or the pseudogene TRBV3-2) and TRBJ2-7; D gene uncertain. CDR1 and CDR2 (germline): LGHDT, YNNKEL (reference sequence). The V end lost 0 bases, the J end lost 0 bases, and 6 bases lay between the germline ends. The CDR3 is made up of 14 amino acids. The CDR3 is CASSQDLFSYEQYF. In nucleotides, the CDR3 is TGTGCCAGCAGCCAAGATCTTTTCTCCTACGAGCAGTACTTC.

The chain recombines TRBV21-1 with TRBJ2-7; the table's D gene call, TRBD1, was not cross checked with the DNA. TRBV21-1 is a documented pseudogene. The CDR3 sequence is 14 residues long. The CDR3 here is CASSSRQGAYEQYF. CDR3 nucleotide sequence: TGTGCCAGCAGCTCCCGACAGGGGGCCTACGAGCAGTACTTC.

The rearrangement uses TRBV28 and TRBJ1-2; TRBD1 is a possible D gene (5 bases). The germline CDR1 and CDR2 sequences are MDHEN and SYDVKM. Trimming cost V 2 bases and J 4 bases, with 20 bases left between them. The CDR3 runs to 17 residues. CDR3 amino acids: CASSLTPRGRAGYGYTF. DNA for the CDR3: TGTGCCAGCAGTTTAACCCCCCGGGGCAGGGCGGGCTATGGCTACACCTTC.

The V call is TRBV7-6, the J call TRBJ2-1; possible D gene TRBD2, 6 bases. This CDR3 region has 16 residues. Trimming removed 0 bases at V and 1 base at J, with 10 bases between. Looked up from germline, CDR1 is SGHVS and CDR2 is FNYEAQ. The CDR3 spells CASSLARGRSYNEQFF. For the CDR3, the DNA is TGTGCCAGCAGCTTAGCTAGAGGGAGGTCCTACAATGAGCAGTTCTTC.

The chain has TRBV5-1 and TRBJ2-7, with TRBD1 matching 8 bases. The CDR3 covers 17 residues. Per the germline V gene, CDR1 is SGHRS and CDR2 is YFSETQ. Unmatched junction bases numbered 18, after V lost 4 bases and J lost 6 bases. The chain's CDR3 is CASSPSTTGTGRGEQYF. In nucleotides, the CDR3 is TGCGCCAGCAGCCCCAGTACCACCGGGACAGGAAGGGGCGAGCAGTACTTC.

The J gene is TRBJ1-2, the V gene TRBV6-6; 9 positions agree with TRBD1. The V and J ends lost 6 bases and 2 bases, in that order; junction bases with no gene match: 10. CDR1 and CDR2 (germline): MNHNY, SVGAGI (reference sequence). There are 16 residues in the CDR3. CDR3 amino acids: CASRGDRVGLNYGYTF. Written as DNA, the CDR3 is TGTGCCAGCAGGGGGGACAGGGTGGGCCTCAACTATGGCTACACCTTC.

The chain joins TRBV7-9 to TRBJ2-1; 8 nucleotides agree with TRBD2. This CDR3 is built from 16 residues. The V segment lost 4 bases and the J segment 7 bases; nucleotides outside the gene matches: 12. Germline loops: CDR1 SEHNR, CDR2 FQNEAQ (reference sequence). Written as DNA, the CDR3 is TGTGCCAGCAGCTGGGAGGCGGGAGGCTCGGGGAATGAGCAGTTCTTC. It specifies CASSWEAGGSGNEQFF. Based on the CDR3 plus reference TRBV7-9 and TRBJ2-1, the full variable domain is DTGVSQNPRHKITKRGQNVTFRCDPISEHNRLYWYRQTLGQGPEFLTYFQNEAQLEKSRLLSDRFSAERPKGSFSTLEIQRTEQGDSAMYLCASSWEAGGSGNEQFFGPGTRLTVL.

The V and J genes are TRBV5-1 and TRBJ2-7; D remains ambiguous. The V gene's germline CDR1 is SGHRS and CDR2 YFSETQ. The CDR3 contains 14 residues. Deletions cut 2 bases from V and 1 base from J, with 10 bases between. Here the CDR3 DNA reads TGCGCCAGCAGCTTAGAACGGCCGTCCTACGAGCAGTACTTC. This codes for CASSLERPSYEQYF.

The chain joins TRBV20-1 to TRBJ2-1; D is undetermined. The CDR3 has 11 amino acids. Germline V gene lookup returns CDR1 DFQATT and CDR2 SNEGSKA (reference sequence). Deletions cut 0 bases from V and 9 bases from J, with 6 bases between. The DNA for the CDR3 is TGCAGTGCTAGAGATCCCCCTGAGCAGTTCTTC. Amino acids: CSARDPPEQFF.

The chain is built from TRBV10-2 and TRBJ2-7; D perhaps matches TRBD1 (7 bases). This CDR3 region has 15 residues. Germline V gene lookup returns CDR1 WSHSY and CDR2 SAAADI. Trimming took off 8 bases at V and 0 bases at J, with 17 bases between the two ends. CDR3 protein: CASRLTGEASYEQYF. For the CDR3, the DNA is TGCGCCAGCCGCTTAACAGGGGAGGCCTCCTACGAGCAGTACTTC.

The table lists this clone with a count of one. The CDR3 DNA reads as TGCGCCAGCAGCCAATCCTGGACAGGGACGCGAACTGAAGCTTTCTTT. The encoded protein is CASSQSWTGTRTEAFF. This rearrangement joins TRBV4-1 to TRBJ1-1, with 8 nucleotides matching TRBD1. Germline CDR1 is MGHRA and CDR2 is YSYEKL. The CDR3 consists of 16 residues. The junction had 10 bases not matched to a gene; V was cut back by 2 bases and J by 5 bases.

This chain joins TRBV27 and TRBJ2-3; 9 nucleotides match TRBD1. The CDR3 is 15 residues long. Germline values: CDR1 MNHEY, CDR2 SMNVEV (reference sequence). V gave up 4 bases and J gave up 4 bases; unmatched junction bases: 6. This CDR3 reads CASSSPGTGPDTQYF. The CDR3 bases are TGTGCCAGCAGTTCACCCGGGACAGGGCCAGATACGCAGTATTTT.

The rearrangement uses TRBV7-2 and TRBJ2-1, with D maybe TRBD1 (5 bases). This CDR3 has 15 residues. Germline CDR1 and CDR2: SGHTA and FQGNSA. Trimming cost V 4 bases and J 8 bases, with 18 bases left between them. CDR3 loop: CASSSRQTERYEQFF. DNA for the CDR3: TGTGCCAGCAGCTCCCGACAGACGGAGCGATATGAGCAGTTCTTC. Supplemented by reference TRBV7-2 and TRBJ2-1, the full variable domain reads GAGVSQSPSNKVTEKGKDVELRCDPISGHTALYWYRQSLGQGLEFLIYFQGNSAPDKSGLPSDRFSAERTGGSVSTLTIQRTQQEDSAVYLCASSSRQTERYEQFFGPGTRLTVL.

The chain joins TRBV29-1 to TRBJ2-5, with D unresolved. V shed 5 bases and J shed 2 bases, with 9 bases lying between them. The CDR3 runs 12 residues. CDR1 is SQVTM and CDR2 is ANQGSEA in the germline V gene. The CDR3 nucleotides read TGCAGCGTTACGGACGGACAAGAGACCCAGTACTTC. Translated, it gives CSVTDGQETQYF.

The V and J genes are TRBV28 and TRBJ2-7; TRBD1 is a possible D gene (5 bases). The CDR3 runs to 12 residues. In germline, CDR1 is MDHEN, CDR2 SYDVKM. V was trimmed by 7 bases and J by 3 bases, leaving 10 bases between them. CDR3 DNA sequence: TGTGCCAGCAACTACAGGAGCTACGAGCAGTACTTC. It encodes CASNYRSYEQYF.

The chain has TRBV18 and TRBJ1-1, with D possibly being TRBD1 (6 bases). The CDR3 loop spans 13 amino acids. With 4 bases removed from V and 1 base from J, the gap between germline ends came to 7 bases. Germline CDR1 and CDR2: KGHSH and LQKENI. This chain's CDR3 is CASSRTENTEAFF. The CDR3 coding sequence is TGTGCCAGCTCACGGACAGAGAACACTGAAGCTTTCTTT.

Worth noting for this clone: Other DNA sequences in the sample encode the same CDR3. The chain joins TRBV19 to TRBJ1-2; 7 nucleotides line up with TRBD1. This CDR3 region has 13 residues. From germline, CDR1 is LNHDA and CDR2 SQIVND (reference sequence). The junction had 5 bases not matched to a gene; V was cut back by 3 bases and J by 7 bases. The CDR3: CASSMEGASGYTF. CDR3 coding DNA: TGTGCCAGTAGTATGGAGGGGGCTTCTGGCTACACCTTC.

CDR3: CASSYGGTRFGEQFF. The DNA of the CDR3 is TGTGCCAGCAGTTACGGAGGGACTAGATTCGGTGAGCAGTTCTTC. This chain links TRBV6-5 with TRBJ2-1; 8 bases match TRBD2. The trim removed 2 bases at V and 9 bases at J, leaving 9 bases unmatched. There are 15 residues in the CDR3. Per the germline V gene, CDR1 is MNHEY and CDR2 is SVGAGI.

The rearrangement joins TRBV9 to TRBJ2-7, with 7 nucleotides matching TRBD1. The germline V gene has CDR1 SGDLS and CDR2 YYNGEE. This CDR3 spans 15 amino acids. After removal of 2 bases from V and 2 bases from J, the junction contained 7 bases not matched to a gene. This CDR3 is CASSVEGQLTYEQYF. The CDR3 DNA follows: TGTGCCAGCAGCGTTGAGGGACAGTTGACCTACGAGCAGTACTTC.

The chain joins TRBV20-1 to TRBJ2-1; no clear D. This CDR3 contains 10 residues. Germline-derived CDR1 and CDR2 are DFQATT and SNEGSKA (reference sequence). The V gene lost 6 bases and the J gene lost 9 bases, with 9 bases spanning the gap. The CDR3 coding sequence is TGCAGTGCCCCCGTGACTGAGCAGTTCTTC. It specifies CSAPVTEQFF.

The chain links TRBV28 to TRBJ1-5; tentative D call: TRBD1 (6 bases). The CDR3 covers 15 residues. With 3 bases removed from V and 5 bases from J, the gap between germline ends came to 14 bases. In germline, CDR1 is MDHEN, CDR2 SYDVKM. The CDR3 loop reads CASSFGTPRDQPQHF. As DNA, the CDR3 is TGTGCCAGCAGTTTCGGGACACCTCGGGATCAGCCCCAGCATTTT.